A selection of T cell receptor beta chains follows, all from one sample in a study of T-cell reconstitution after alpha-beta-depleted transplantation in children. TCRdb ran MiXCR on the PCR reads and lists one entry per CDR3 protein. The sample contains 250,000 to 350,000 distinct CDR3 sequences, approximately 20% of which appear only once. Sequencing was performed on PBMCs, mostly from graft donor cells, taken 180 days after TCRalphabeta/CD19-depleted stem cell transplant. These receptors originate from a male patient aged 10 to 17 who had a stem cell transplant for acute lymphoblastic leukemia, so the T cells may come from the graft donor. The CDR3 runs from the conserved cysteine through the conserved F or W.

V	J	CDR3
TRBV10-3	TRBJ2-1	CAISEKGAGGDEQFF
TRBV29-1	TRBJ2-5	CSVGGHGAIETQYF
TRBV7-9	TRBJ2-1	CASSPNFRYNEQFF
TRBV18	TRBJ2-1	CASSPPSGRGLYNEQFF
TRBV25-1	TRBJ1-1	CASRRTLNTEAFF
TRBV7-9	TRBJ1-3	CASSFQKDIFSGNTIYF
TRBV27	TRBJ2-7	CASSAQVSYEQYF
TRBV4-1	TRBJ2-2	CASSQGRRGLAGGSGELFF
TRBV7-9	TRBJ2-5	CASTRPAEETQYF
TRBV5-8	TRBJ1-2	CASSLDREVYGYTF
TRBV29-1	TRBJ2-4	CSVETLAKNIQYF
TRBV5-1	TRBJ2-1	CASSLDFGTGVYNEQFF
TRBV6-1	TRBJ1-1	CASSEGPGWAYMNTEAFF
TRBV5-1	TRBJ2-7	CASSPGGRVEEQYF
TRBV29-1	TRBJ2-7	CSVEGRHSYEQYF
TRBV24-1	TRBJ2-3	CATSEPARDDTQYF
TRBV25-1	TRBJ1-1	CASSAPGLGTEAFF
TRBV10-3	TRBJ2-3	CAIGQPSGRTDTQYF
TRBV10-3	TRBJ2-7	CAISETQGVGGAPQYF
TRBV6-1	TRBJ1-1	CASSPPPGGITEAFF
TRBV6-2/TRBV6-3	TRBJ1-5	CASSSGDGPRSNQPQHF
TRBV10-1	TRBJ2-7	CASSPGESEQYF